The clone carrying this TCR beta chain was seen a single time. Its antigen is as yet unknown. The data stem from a study of T cells in Graves' hyperthyroidism and ophthalmopathy. Study results and caveats: Separating ophthalmopathy from stable hyperthyroidism was achieved by a 13 V-J model.

Authors of the study amplified TCR beta CDR3 regions from RNA transcripts. HTBI primers were the set used in a first-round RT-PCR of the TCR CDR3. One entry per CDR3 protein results from TCRdb running MiXCR on the multiplex PCR reads. The sample lists hundreds of thousands of distinct CDR3 sequences; 45% were seen once. Germline assignment: CDR1 SNHLY and CDR2 FYNNEI. V gave up 7 bases and J gave up 6 bases, with 9 bases separating them. The CDR3 length is 11 residues. Source material: peripheral blood or thyroid tissue (not recorded which). The receptor comes from an adult man with Graves' disease, either hyperthyroidism or ophthalmopathy (not recorded which). J is TRBJ1-1 and V is TRBV2, with D uncertain. CDR3 coding DNA: TGTGCCAGCAAGGTCCGTTCTGAAGCTTTCTTT. This sequence encodes CASKVRSEAFF.